The clone carrying this T cell receptor (beta chain) has just a few counts. As yet, its antigen is unknown. This sample stems from a study of T cell repertoires in cytomegalovirus infection. About the research overall: The public TCR beta signatures pointed to both CMV infection and matching HLA type. Whole-study findings and limits: Clonotype analysis showed dominance of the ex vivo response by HLA-C-restricted CMV-specific TCR beta clonotypes. Based on cumulative public TCR beta family frequency, carriers of CMV plus the relevant HLA were identified.

TCRdb analysed the reads with MiXCR anew, one entry per CDR3 protein. The sample comprises roughly 630,000 distinct CDR3 sequences, 24% of which are singletons, and 6.5% to 10% rests with the top ten. This CDR3 region has 15 residues. Germline CDR1 is SGHDN and CDR2 is FVKESK. V lost 3 bases to trimming and J lost 1 base, with 13 bases between them. This clonotype originated in a human donor in good health (CMV status not recorded). Some clones in this sample may be carry-over from other donors' samples. The chain combines TRBV14 with TRBJ2-7; D may be TRBD1 or TRBD2 (5 bases each). Sequencing was performed on CD8+ T cells from PBMCs. The CDR3 nucleotides are TGTGCCAGCAGCCAGATCCCCAGGGAGTCCTACGAGCAGTACTTC. It is translated as CASSQIPRESYEQYF. The full variable domain, rest sourced from reference TRBV14 and TRBJ2-7, is EAGVTQFPSHSVIEKGQTVTLRCDPISGHDNLYWYRRVMGKEIKFLLHFVKESKQDESGMPNNRFLAERTGGTYSTLKVQPAELEDSGVYFCASSQIPRESYEQYFGPGTRLTVT.